Following are 30 T cell receptor beta chains from one sample sequenced in a study of cytomegalovirus exposure and HLA in healthy donors. The PCR employed 60 Vbeta primers together with 13 Jbeta primers. Here immunoSEQ multiplex PCR was the method, and the copy in TCRdb shows in-frame clones only, minus some. The sample has tens of thousands of clones; 70% to 85% are singletons. Specimen: PBMCs. The receptors derive from a man aged 45-60 years in good health and CMV-seronegative.

The chain has TRBV28 and TRBJ1-5; 8 bases fit TRBD1. V trimming: 2 bases; J trimming: 6 bases; junction bases outside the gene matches: 3. Germline values: CDR1 MDHEN, CDR2 SYDVKM. CDR3 length: 14 residues. CDR3 amino acids: CASSLGRGRQPQHF. The CDR3 coding sequence is TGTGCCAGCAGTTTAGGCAGGGGGCGTCAGCCCCAGCATTTT. Combining the CDR3 with reference TRBV28 and TRBJ1-5 gives the whole variable domain DVKVTQSSRYLVKRTGEKVFLECVQDMDHENMFWYRQDPGLGLRLIYFSYDVKMKEKGDIPEGYSVSREKKERFSLILESASTNQTSMYLCASSLGRGRQPQHFGDGTRLSIL.

The chain links TRBV6-5 to TRBJ2-1; D might be TRBD2 (6 bases). Germline V gene sequence: CDR1 MNHEY, CDR2 SVGAGI. The CDR3 consists of 15 residues. Trimming pared 6 bases from V and 0 bases from J, leaving 12 bases between. The CDR3 DNA follows: TGTGCCAGCAGGGAGGGGAGCCGCTCCTACAATGAGCAGTTCTTC. Translation: CASREGSRSYNEQFF.

In DNA form, the CDR3 reads TGTGCCAGTACGATCTGGACAGATACAGATACGCAGTATTTT. Translating gives CASTIWTDTDTQYF. The chain links TRBV13 to TRBJ2-3; weak D call: TRBD1 (6 bases). From germline, CDR1 is PRHDT and CDR2 FYEKMQ (reference sequence). CDR3 length: 14 amino acids. V was trimmed by 9 bases and J by 3 bases, leaving 16 bases between them. Supplemented by reference TRBV13 and TRBJ2-3, the full variable domain reads AAGVIQSPRHLIKEKRETATLKCYPIPRHDTVYWYQQGPGQDPQFLISFYEKMQSDKGSIPDRFSAQQFSDYHSELNMSSLELGDSALYFCASTIWTDTDTQYFGPGTRLTVL.

The genes are TRBV7-2 and TRBJ2-1; TRBD2 aligns across 10 bases. From germline, CDR1 is SGHTA and CDR2 FQGNSA. J lost 9 bases, V lost 1 base, and 12 bases had no gene match. The CDR3 extends over 17 amino acids. The DNA for the CDR3 is TGTGCCAGCAGCTTAGTTTCGGGATCTAGCGGGAGAGGTGAGCAGTTCTTC. Protein product: CASSLVSGSSGRGEQFF.

J is TRBJ1-1 and V is TRBV6-5, with a weak D call TRBD1 (6 bases). Germline values: CDR1 MNHEY, CDR2 SVGAGI. The ends were cut back, 1 base at V and 1 base at J, with 13 bases in the middle. This CDR3 is 16 amino acids long. DNA for the CDR3: TGTGCCAGCAGTTACTGGGGGCATAGAGGGAACACTGAAGCTTTCTTT. Its translation: CASSYWGHRGNTEAFF.

The chain has TRBV5-1 and TRBJ2-1; 7 nucleotides align to TRBD1. The germline V gene encodes CDR1 SGHRS and CDR2 YFSETQ. V lost 4 bases and J lost 0; bases outside the gene matches: 7. CDR3 length equals 16 residues. DNA for the CDR3: TGCGCCAGCAGCCCGTCCAGGGGGAACTCCTACAATGAGCAGTTCTTC. Its protein product is CASSPSRGNSYNEQFF.

The V call is TRBV7-2, the J call TRBJ2-5, with TRBD1 matching 8 bases. CDR1 is SGHTA and CDR2 is FQGNSA in the germline V gene. J gave up 4 bases and V 5 bases, and 9 bases lay outside the gene matches. The CDR3 totals 15 residues. The chain's CDR3 is CASSLQGARGETQYF. The DNA of the CDR3 is TGTGCCAGCAGCCTCCAGGGGGCGCGAGGAGAGACCCAGTACTTC.

A note on this clone: The sample holds other DNA sequences that translate to the same CDR3. The J gene is TRBJ1-5, the V gene TRBV28; 8 bases line up with TRBD1. After removal of 4 bases from V and 7 bases from J, the junction contained 9 bases not matched to a gene. Looked up from germline, CDR1 is MDHEN and CDR2 is SYDVKM. The CDR3 spans 15 residues. Here the CDR3 DNA reads TGTGCCAGCAGTTCCCCCGGAACAGGGGGGCAGCCCCAGCATTTT. Amino acids: CASSSPGTGGQPQHF.

V gene TRBV19 combines with J gene TRBJ2-7; D not resolved. The V end was cut by 3 bases, the J end by 2 bases, with 11 bases between. The CDR3 runs 14 residues. CDR1 and CDR2 from the germline V gene are LNHDA and SQIVND (reference sequence). The CDR3 here is CASSMGRGTYEQYF. DNA for the CDR3: TGTGCCAGTAGTATGGGTAGAGGAACCTACGAGCAGTACTTC.

This chain uses TRBV13 with TRBJ2-1, with 9 bases fitting TRBD2. Trimming at V came to 3 bases and at J to 2 bases, leaving 8 bases not matched to a gene. CDR3 length: 17 amino acids. Germline values: CDR1 PRHDT, CDR2 FYEKMQ (reference sequence). The CDR3 sequence is CASSLGLAGAAYNEQFF. The CDR3 DNA sequence: TGTGCCAGCAGCTTGGGCTTAGCGGGAGCTGCCTACAATGAGCAGTTCTTC. Full variable domain (remainder filled in from reference TRBV13 and TRBJ2-1): AAGVIQSPRHLIKEKRETATLKCYPIPRHDTVYWYQQGPGQDPQFLISFYEKMQSDKGSIPDRFSAQQFSDYHSELNMSSLELGDSALYFCASSLGLAGAAYNEQFFGPGTRLTVL.

This sequence joins TRBV9 and TRBJ2-5, with 7 bases that match TRBD1. The CDR3 length is 17 residues. Germline V gene data show CDR1 as SGDLS and CDR2 as YYNGEE. V lost 0 bases to trimming and J lost 0 bases; unmatched junction nucleotides: 8. CDR3 nucleotides: TGTGCCAGCAGCGTAGGTTTGGGACAGCGGTACCAAGAGACCCAGTACTTC. This sequence encodes CASSVGLGQRYQETQYF.

The J gene is TRBJ2-2, the V gene TRBV7-2; 7 nucleotides align to TRBD2. Trimming at V came to 1 base and at J to 4 bases, leaving 9 bases not matched to a gene. This CDR3 region has 17 residues. Germline V gene sequence: CDR1 SGHTA, CDR2 FQGNSA. CDR3 residues: CASSLDGEGTFTGELFF. CDR3 nucleotides: TGTGCCAGCAGCTTAGATGGGGAGGGGACTTTCACCGGGGAGCTGTTTTTT.

The chain combines TRBV11-2 with TRBJ2-7; 7 bases fit TRBD1. V dropped 0 bases and J dropped 6; count of bases not matched to a gene: 8. The CDR3 loop spans 15 amino acids. CDR1 is SGHAT and CDR2 is FQNNGV in the germline V gene. The CDR3 region is CASSLDHRGRGEQYF. CDR3 bases: TGTGCCAGCAGCTTAGATCACAGGGGAAGGGGCGAGCAGTACTTC. Using reference TRBV11-2 and TRBJ2-7 for the parts outside the CDR3, the full variable domain is EAGVAQSPRYKIIEKRQSVAFWCNPISGHATLYWYQQILGQGPKLLIQFQNNGVVDDSQLPKDRFSAERLKGVDSTLKIQPAKLEDSAVYLCASSLDHRGRGEQYFGPGTRLTVT.

This clone was found once. The genes are TRBV7-3 and TRBJ1-1; perhaps TRBD1 as D (5 bases). CDR1 and CDR2 (germline): SGHTA, FQGTGA. Trimming took 2 bases from V and 5 from J, leaving 12 bases between them. This CDR3 has 14 residues. The CDR3 loop is CASSLDGGRTEAFF. The CDR3 DNA reads as TGTGCCAGCAGCTTAGACGGGGGAAGGACTGAAGCTTTCTTT.

The V call is TRBV10-3, the J call TRBJ2-5; TRBD2 matches at 14 bases. CDR3 length: 14 amino acids. Unmatched junction bases numbered 4, after V lost 10 bases and J lost 3 bases. CDR1 and CDR2 from the germline V gene are ENHRY and SYGVKD. Here the CDR3 DNA reads TGTGCCACGACTAGCGGGAGGGAGGAAGAGACCCAGTACTTC. Translated, it gives CATTSGREEETQYF.

The chain uses TRBV28 and TRBJ1-5; D remains ambiguous. The CDR3 is 12 amino acids. Germline CDR1 and CDR2: MDHEN and SYDVKM. V was trimmed by 5 bases and J by 11 bases, leaving 13 bases between them. CDR3 in amino acids: CASSPPGKAQHF. For the CDR3, the DNA is TGTGCCAGCAGTCCTCCGGGGAAGGCCCAGCATTTT.

The genes are TRBV10-3 and TRBJ2-3; maybe TRBD1 (6 bases). Trimming stripped 6 bases from V and 3 bases from J, with 19 bases between. This CDR3 comprises 16 residues. Germline CDR1 reads ENHRY; CDR2 reads SYGVKD. In DNA, the CDR3 is TGTGCCATCAGCCCGGACAGTGGGGCCTTTACAGATACGCAGTATTTT. Amino acids: CAISPDSGAFTDTQYF.

Only one count was recorded for this clone. The chain carries TRBV7-2 and TRBJ2-3, with 11 bases matching TRBD2. J was trimmed by 4 bases and V by 5 bases; bases with no gene match: 5. The CDR3 extends over 15 amino acids. CDR1 is SGHTA, CDR2 FQGNSA, per germline. The CDR3 sequence: CASSLTSGRSDTQYF. CDR3 DNA sequence: TGTGCCAGCAGCCTCACTAGCGGGAGATCAGATACGCAGTATTTT.

This clone came up a few times. The chain employs TRBV6-5 and TRBJ2-5, with D possibly being TRBD2 (5 bases). Trimming stripped 7 bases from V and 5 bases from J, with 20 bases between. Germline assignment: CDR1 MNHEY and CDR2 SVGAGI. The CDR3 runs to 15 residues. For the CDR3, the DNA is TGTGCCAGCACCCAAATTCGGGGTTTGCAGGAGACCCAGTACTTC. Amino acid sequence: CASTQIRGLQETQYF.

This clone was observed a handful of times. The J gene is TRBJ2-1, the V gene TRBV7-2, with 11 bases matching TRBD1. Germline V gene lookup returns CDR1 SGHTA and CDR2 FQGNSA. The V segment lost 3 bases and the J segment 10 bases; nucleotides outside the gene matches: 11. CDR3 length: 16 amino acids. The CDR3 is CASSFRTGGYGIEQFF. The CDR3 DNA reads TGTGCCAGCAGCTTTCGGACAGGGGGCTATGGGATCGAGCAGTTCTTC.

The rearrangement uses TRBV2 and TRBJ2-1, with TRBD2 matching 7 bases. The CDR3 is 13 residues long. V dropped 6 bases and J dropped 8; count of bases not matched to a gene: 7. Germline values: CDR1 SNHLY, CDR2 FYNNEI. This CDR3 reads CASSPGLVDEQFF. As DNA, the CDR3 is TGTGCCAGCAGCCCTGGACTAGTAGATGAGCAGTTCTTC.

V is TRBV4-2 and J is TRBJ2-1, with 15 bases fitting TRBD2. This CDR3 has 20 amino acids. Germline V gene sequence: CDR1 LGHNA, CDR2 YNFKEQ. J was trimmed by 10 bases and V by 0 bases; bases with no gene match: 16. This CDR3 is CASSQEDRTGLGLAGGEQFF. CDR3 nucleotide sequence: TGTGCCAGCAGCCAAGAAGATCGGACAGGGCTCGGACTAGCGGGAGGGGAGCAGTTCTTC.

The chain uses TRBV4-1 and TRBJ2-1; D is perhaps TRBD2 (6 bases). Germline V gives CDR1 MGHRA, CDR2 YSYEKL. V was trimmed by 1 base and J by 6 bases, leaving 22 bases between them. This CDR3 has 18 residues. The CDR3 here is CASSQGVLRRVGGNEQFF. Written as DNA, the CDR3 is TGCGCCAGCAGCCAAGGTGTGTTACGGCGGGTGGGGGGCAATGAGCAGTTCTTC.

V usage is TRBV27 and J usage is TRBJ1-2; TRBD1 aligns across 7 bases. V trimming: 5 bases; J trimming: 4 bases; junction bases outside the gene matches: 13. CDR1 and CDR2 (germline): MNHEY, SMNVEV (reference sequence). This CDR3 spans 16 amino acids. The DNA for the CDR3 is TGTGCCAGCAGTGGGGGACAGCAGACGGGACTCTATGGCTACACCTTC. Translating it yields CASSGGQQTGLYGYTF.

The J gene is TRBJ2-1, the V gene TRBV28; the match to TRBD2 covers 13 bases. CDR1 MDHEN and CDR2 SYDVKM come from the germline V gene. Trimming at V came to 5 bases and at J to 6 bases, leaving 7 bases not matched to a gene. The CDR3 totals 16 residues. CDR3 residues: CASSRRTSGSRNEQFF. The CDR3 DNA is TGTGCCAGCAGTCGACGGACTAGCGGGAGTCGCAATGAGCAGTTCTTC.

The J gene is TRBJ2-7, the V gene TRBV5-1, with 12 bases identical to TRBD2. This CDR3 is 17 amino acids long. Germline assignment: CDR1 SGHRS and CDR2 YFSETQ. V lost 4 bases to trimming and J lost 2 bases; unmatched junction nucleotides: 10. CDR3 protein: CASSTPSGRALTYEQYF. The CDR3 DNA reads TGCGCCAGCAGCACCCCTAGCGGGAGGGCCCTTACCTACGAGCAGTACTTC.

This sequence joins TRBV28 and TRBJ2-1, with 8 positions matching TRBD1. J was trimmed by 3 bases and V by 7 bases; bases with no gene match: 8. Germline V gene lookup returns CDR1 MDHEN and CDR2 SYDVKM. The CDR3 is made up of 15 amino acids. The CDR3 here is CASTPAGTGYNEQFF. CDR3 nucleotide sequence: TGTGCCAGCACCCCGGCCGGGACAGGCTACAATGAGCAGTTCTTC.

The sample holds one count of this clone. The gene calls are TRBV9 and TRBJ2-1; 12 bases fit TRBD2. This CDR3 region has 17 residues. Germline CDR1 is SGDLS and CDR2 is YYNGEE. Trimming removed 0 bases from V and 7 bases from J; junction bases left unmatched: 8. The CDR3, as DNA: TGTGCCAGCAGCGTAGGGGGGGGGACTAGCGGGCAAAATGAGCAGTTCTTC. Translated, it gives CASSVGGGTSGQNEQFF.

The gene calls are TRBV29-1 and TRBJ2-7; 8 nucleotides line up with TRBD1. V shed 1 base and J 3 bases; nucleotides not matched to a gene: 8. The CDR3 runs 15 residues. The germline CDR1 and CDR2 sequences are SQVTM and ANQGSEA. The CDR3 spells CSVEGSQGANYEQYF. Written as DNA, the CDR3 is TGCAGCGTTGAAGGGAGTCAGGGGGCTAACTACGAGCAGTACTTC.

The gene calls are TRBV4-3 and TRBJ1-2, with no clear D. Deletions cut 1 base from V and 6 bases from J, with 12 bases between. The CDR3 is 14 amino acids. Germline V gene sequence: CDR1 LGHNA, CDR2 YSLEER. The CDR3 nucleotides read TGCGCCAGCAGCCAAGGGCGGGGTGGGGATGGCTACACCTTC. Protein product: CASSQGRGGDGYTF.